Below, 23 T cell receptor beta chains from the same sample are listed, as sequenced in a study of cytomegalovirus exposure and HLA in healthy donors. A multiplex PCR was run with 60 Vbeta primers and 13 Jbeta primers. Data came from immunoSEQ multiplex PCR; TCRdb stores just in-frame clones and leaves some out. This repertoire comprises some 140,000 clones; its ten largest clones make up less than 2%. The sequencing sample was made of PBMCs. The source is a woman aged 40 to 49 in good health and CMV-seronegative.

This CDR3 reads CASSGSPGTGADTQYF. Written as DNA, the CDR3 is TGTGCCAGCAGTGGGAGTCCCGGGACAGGGGCAGATACGCAGTATTTT. The chain uses TRBV6-4 and TRBJ2-3; the match to TRBD1 covers 10 bases. The CDR3 is 16 residues long. From germline, CDR1 is MRHNA and CDR2 SNTAGT. J lost 4 bases, V lost 4 bases, and 8 bases had no gene match.

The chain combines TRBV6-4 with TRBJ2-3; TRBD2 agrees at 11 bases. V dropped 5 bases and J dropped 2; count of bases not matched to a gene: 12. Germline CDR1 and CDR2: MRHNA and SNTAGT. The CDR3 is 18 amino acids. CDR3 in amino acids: CASSRSHLTSGVTDTQYF. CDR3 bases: TGTGCCAGCAGTCGCTCGCATTTGACTAGCGGGGTCACAGATACGCAGTATTTT.

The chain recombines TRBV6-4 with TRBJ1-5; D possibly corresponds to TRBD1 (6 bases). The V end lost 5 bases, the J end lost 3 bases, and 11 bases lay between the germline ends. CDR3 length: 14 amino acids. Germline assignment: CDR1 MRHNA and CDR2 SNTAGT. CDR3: CASSPTGSNQPQHF. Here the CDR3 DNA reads TGTGCCAGCAGTCCCACAGGGTCCAATCAGCCCCAGCATTTT.

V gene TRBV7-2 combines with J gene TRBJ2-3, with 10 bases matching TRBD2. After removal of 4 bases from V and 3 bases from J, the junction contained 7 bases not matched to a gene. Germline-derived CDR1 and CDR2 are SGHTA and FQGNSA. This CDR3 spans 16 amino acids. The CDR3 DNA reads TGTGCCAGCAGCTCGCTTTTAGCGGGGGGAACAGATACGCAGTATTTT. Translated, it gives CASSSLLAGGTDTQYF. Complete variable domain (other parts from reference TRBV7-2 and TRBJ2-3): GAGVSQSPSNKVTEKGKDVELRCDPISGHTALYWYRQSLGQGLEFLIYFQGNSAPDKSGLPSDRFSAERTGGSVSTLTIQRTQQEDSAVYLCASSSLLAGGTDTQYFGPGTRLTVL.

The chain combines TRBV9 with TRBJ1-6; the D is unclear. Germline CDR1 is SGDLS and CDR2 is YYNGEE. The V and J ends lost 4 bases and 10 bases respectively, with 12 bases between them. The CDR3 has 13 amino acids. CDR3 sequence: CASSSRTRSPLHF. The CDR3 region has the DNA TGTGCCAGCAGCTCAAGAACGAGGTCACCCCTCCACTTT.

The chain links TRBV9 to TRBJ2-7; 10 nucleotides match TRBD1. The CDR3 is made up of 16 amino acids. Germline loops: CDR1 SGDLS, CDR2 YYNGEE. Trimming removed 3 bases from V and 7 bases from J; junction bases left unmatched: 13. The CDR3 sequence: CASSAGTGALAGEQYF. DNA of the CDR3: TGTGCCAGCAGCGCCGGGACAGGGGCCTTAGCCGGGGAGCAGTACTTC.

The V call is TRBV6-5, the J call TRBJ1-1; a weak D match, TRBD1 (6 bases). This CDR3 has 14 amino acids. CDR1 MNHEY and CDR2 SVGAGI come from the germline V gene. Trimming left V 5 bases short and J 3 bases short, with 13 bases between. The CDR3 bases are TGTGCCAGCAGTCCCGGGACAACCTACACTGAAGCTTTCTTT. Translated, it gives CASSPGTTYTEAFF.

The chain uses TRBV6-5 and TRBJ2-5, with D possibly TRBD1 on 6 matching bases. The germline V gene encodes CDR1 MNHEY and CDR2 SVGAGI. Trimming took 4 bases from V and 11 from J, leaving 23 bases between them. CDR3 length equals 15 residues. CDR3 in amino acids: CASSSGTPALGEQYF. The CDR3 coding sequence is TGTGCCAGCAGTTCCGGGACACCGGCGCTGGGGGAGCAGTACTTC.

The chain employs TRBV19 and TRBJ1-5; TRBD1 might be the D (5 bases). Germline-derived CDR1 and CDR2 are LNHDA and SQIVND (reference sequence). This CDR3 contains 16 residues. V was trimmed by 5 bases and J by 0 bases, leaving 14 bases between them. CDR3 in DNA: TGTGCCAGTAGTTCAACCTCTAGGGGTAGCAATCAGCCCCAGCATTTT. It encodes CASSSTSRGSNQPQHF.

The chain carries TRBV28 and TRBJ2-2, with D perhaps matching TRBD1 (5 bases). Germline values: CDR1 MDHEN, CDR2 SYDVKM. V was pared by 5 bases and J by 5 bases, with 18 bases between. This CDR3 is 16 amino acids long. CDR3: CASSAEPGPITGELFF. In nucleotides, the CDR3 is TGTGCCAGCAGTGCTGAACCAGGGCCCATAACCGGGGAGCTGTTTTTT.

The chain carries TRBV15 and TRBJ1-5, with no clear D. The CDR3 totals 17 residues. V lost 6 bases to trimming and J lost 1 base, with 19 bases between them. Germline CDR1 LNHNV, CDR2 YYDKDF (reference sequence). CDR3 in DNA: TGTGCCACCAGGGAGGGCGGTGGGCTGGGGAGCAATCAGCCCCAGCATTTT. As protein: CATREGGGLGSNQPQHF.

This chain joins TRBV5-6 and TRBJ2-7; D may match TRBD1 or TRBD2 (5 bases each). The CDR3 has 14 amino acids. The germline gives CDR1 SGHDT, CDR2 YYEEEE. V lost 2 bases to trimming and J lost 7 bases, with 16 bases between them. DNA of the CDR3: TGTGCCAGCAGCTTCGAAGCATCGTGGGGGGAGCAGTACGTC. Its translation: CASSFEASWGEQYV.

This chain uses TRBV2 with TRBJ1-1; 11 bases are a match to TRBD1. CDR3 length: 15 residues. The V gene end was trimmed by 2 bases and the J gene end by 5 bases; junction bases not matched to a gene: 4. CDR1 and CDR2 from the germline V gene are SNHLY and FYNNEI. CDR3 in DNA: TGTGCCAGCAGTGAATGGGACAGGGGGGATACTGAAGCTTTCTTT. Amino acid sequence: CASSEWDRGDTEAFF.

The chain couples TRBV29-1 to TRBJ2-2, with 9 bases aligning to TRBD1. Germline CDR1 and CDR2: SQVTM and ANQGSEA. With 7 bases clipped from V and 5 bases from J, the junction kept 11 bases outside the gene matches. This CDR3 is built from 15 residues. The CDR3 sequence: CSGRTGGAGTGELFF. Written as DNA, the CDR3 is TGCAGCGGCAGAACAGGGGGCGCTGGGACCGGGGAGCTGTTTTTT.

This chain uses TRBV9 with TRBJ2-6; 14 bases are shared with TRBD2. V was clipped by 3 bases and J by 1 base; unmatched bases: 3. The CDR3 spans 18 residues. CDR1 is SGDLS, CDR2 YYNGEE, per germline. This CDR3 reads CASSERTSGGSGANVLTF. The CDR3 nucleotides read TGTGCCAGCAGCGAGCGGACTAGCGGGGGGTCTGGGGCCAACGTCCTGACTTTC.

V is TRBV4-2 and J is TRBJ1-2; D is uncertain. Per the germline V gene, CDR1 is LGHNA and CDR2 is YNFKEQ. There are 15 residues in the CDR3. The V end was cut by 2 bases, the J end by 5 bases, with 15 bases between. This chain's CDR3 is CASSQPFVGLYGYTF. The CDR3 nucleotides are TGTGCCAGCAGCCAACCCTTCGTGGGCCTATATGGCTACACCTTC.

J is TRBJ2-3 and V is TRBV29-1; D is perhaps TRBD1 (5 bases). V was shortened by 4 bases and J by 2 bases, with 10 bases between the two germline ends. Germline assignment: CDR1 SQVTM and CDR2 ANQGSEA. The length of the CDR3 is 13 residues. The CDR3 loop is CSVGGSYTDTQYF. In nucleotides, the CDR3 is TGCAGCGTTGGGGGCAGCTACACAGATACGCAGTATTTT.

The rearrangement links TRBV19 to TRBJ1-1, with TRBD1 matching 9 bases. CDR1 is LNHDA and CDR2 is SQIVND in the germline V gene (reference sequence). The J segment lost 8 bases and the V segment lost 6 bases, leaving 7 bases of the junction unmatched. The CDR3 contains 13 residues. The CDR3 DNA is TGTGCCAGTAGGGGGACAGGGATCGGGGAAGCTTTCTTT. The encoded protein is CASRGTGIGEAFF. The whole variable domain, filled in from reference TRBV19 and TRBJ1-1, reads DGGITQSPKYLFRKEGQNVTLSCEQNLNHDAMYWYRQDPGQGLRLIYYSQIVNDFQKGDIAEGYSVSREKKESFPLTVTSAQKNPTAFYLCASRGTGIGEAFFGQGTRLTVV.

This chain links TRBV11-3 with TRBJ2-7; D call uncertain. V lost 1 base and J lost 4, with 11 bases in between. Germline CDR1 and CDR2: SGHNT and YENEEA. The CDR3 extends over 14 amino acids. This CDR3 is CASSLGSQNYEQYF. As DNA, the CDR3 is TGTGCCAGCAGCTTAGGGTCACAGAATTACGAGCAGTACTTC. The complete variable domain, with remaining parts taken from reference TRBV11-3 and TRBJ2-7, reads EAGVVQSPRYKIIEKKQPVAFWCNPISGHNTLYWYLQNLGQGPELLIRYENEEAVDDSQLPKDRFSAERLKGVDSTLKIQPAELGDSAVYLCASSLGSQNYEQYFGPGTRLTVT.

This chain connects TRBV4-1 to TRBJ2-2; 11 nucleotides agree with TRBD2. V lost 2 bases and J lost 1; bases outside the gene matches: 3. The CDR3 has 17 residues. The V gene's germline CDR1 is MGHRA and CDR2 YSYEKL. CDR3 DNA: TGCGCCAGCAGCCAAACCACTAGCGGGGGGAACACCGGGGAGCTGTTTTTT. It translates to CASSQTTSGGNTGELFF.

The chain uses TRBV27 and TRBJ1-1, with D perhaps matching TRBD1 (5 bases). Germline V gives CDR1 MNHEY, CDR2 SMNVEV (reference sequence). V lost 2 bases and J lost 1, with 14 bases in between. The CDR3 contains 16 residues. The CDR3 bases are TGTGCCAGCAGTTTAGGGGACTCACGGCCGAACACTGAAGCTTTCTTT. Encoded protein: CASSLGDSRPNTEAFF.

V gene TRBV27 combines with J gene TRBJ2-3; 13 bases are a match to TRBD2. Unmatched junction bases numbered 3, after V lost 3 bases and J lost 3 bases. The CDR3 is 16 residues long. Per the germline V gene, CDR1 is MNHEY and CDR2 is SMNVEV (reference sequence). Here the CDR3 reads CASSLWTSGGTDTQYF. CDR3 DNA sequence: TGTGCCAGCAGTTTGTGGACTAGCGGGGGAACAGATACGCAGTATTTT.

CDR3 amino acids: CASSSGPGAQPQHF. The DNA of the CDR3 is TGTGCCAGCAGTTCCGGCCCTGGGGCTCAGCCCCAGCATTTT. This sequence joins TRBV28 and TRBJ1-5; D is possibly TRBD1 (5 bases). From germline, CDR1 is MDHEN and CDR2 SYDVKM. The CDR3 is made up of 14 amino acids. V was pared by 4 bases and J by 6 bases, with 13 bases between.